The sequence of this T cell receptor beta chain was determined in a study of blood T cell repertoires in COVID-19. About the research overall: Researchers got acute and convalescent COVID-19 samples from the United States, Italy and Spain.

Measured with immunoSEQ multiplex PCR; TCRdb has only the in-frame clones, and not every one. The sample has 150,000 to 200,000 clones, more than 85% seen once. Trimming took 4 bases from V and 3 from J, leaving 18 bases between them. The CDR3 totals 17 residues. From germline, CDR1 is KGHSH and CDR2 LQKENI. The receptor's source is a woman aged 25 to 39 with active or convalescent COVID-19. The V gene is TRBV18, the J gene TRBJ1-4; D may be TRBD1 (5 bases). The source material was peripheral blood. The CDR3 is CASSLPPGGVSNEKLFF. The CDR3 DNA follows: TGTGCCAGCTCACTCCCCCCCGGAGGGGTTTCTAATGAAAAACTGTTTTTT. Full variable domain (outside the CDR3, taken from reference TRBV18 and TRBJ1-4): NAGVMQNPRHLVRRRGQEARLRCSPMKGHSHVYWYRQLPEEGLKFMVYLQKENIIDESGMPKERFSAEFPKEGPSILRIQQVVRGDSAAYFCASSLPPGGVSNEKLFFGSGTQLSVL.